This T cell receptor beta chain appears in the sequencing data of a study of tumor-infiltrating lymphocytes in oesophageal squamous cell carcinoma (dated by TCRdb to the mid-2010s). Taken from the germline V gene, the CDR1 and CDR2 loops are SGDLS and YYNGEE. The CDR3 numbers 16 residues from cysteine through phenylalanine. Solely the CDR3 DNA is kept, with 48 bases framed from the first base. V is trimmed back by 4 bases and J by 0 bases, and the junction contains 6 bases that no gene match accounts for. This clonotype has more than one count but fewer than ten. No cognate antigen has been identified for it. No base-level quality is on record; no much larger clone is a single base apart. Libraries were prepared through PCR. Sequenced using an Illumina HiSeq 2000. TCRdb trimmed the raw reads at Q25, called clones with MiXCR and kept productive beta chains. Each CDR3 protein gets just one entry, which takes the most common genes and DNA from the rows behind it. This sample lists 15,000 to 20,000 distinct CDR3 sequences; around 40% were detected once. Under 50% of the sample lies in the top ten.

Sample: blood. The chain was built from TRBV9 and TRBJ2-2; the central 7 bases match TRBD2. This receptor was identified in a female donor with esophageal squamous cell carcinoma. The DNA sequence is as follows: TGTGCCAGCAGCACCCAAAGCGGGGCGAACACCGGGGAGCTGTTTTTT. This gives the protein CASSTQSGANTGELFF.